The clone carrying this TCR beta chain is classed as medium-sized by frequency. What it binds is unknown. TRB was amplified by touch-down multiplex PCR, primer pools A and B combined. TCRdb reprocessed the multiplex PCR reads and reports one entry per CDR3 protein, with no DNA. This sample lists about 4,500 distinct CDR3 sequences; its ten largest clones have roughly 10%. About 37,500 genome equivalents of blood DNA were amplified for TRB. This sample stems from a study of T cell clusters in autoimmune cytopenias. The overall study: Healthy donor controls had a mean age of approximately 51 years and median age of 59 years.

The V gene's germline CDR1 is SGHNT and CDR2 YENEEA. This CDR3 spans 14 amino acids. Whole-study findings and limits: TRB repertoire shifts in secondary cytopenia and chronic lymphocytic leukemia mostly reflected lymphoma, not autoimmunity.

These data were also filed under a second study, of T cell repertoires in aging, cancer and after chemotherapy. That source adds: Roughly 9.3 million TCR reads made up the full dataset. Immunological memory after chemotherapy cannot be judged from the repertoire data.

The specimen was peripheral blood. V and J are TRBV11-3 and TRBJ1-2; absent DNA, TCRdb's TRBD1 call cannot be checked. The clonotype comes from a human donor in good health. CDR3 in amino acids: CASSLGSGHYGYTF. Full variable domain (outside the CDR3, taken from reference TRBV11-3 and TRBJ1-2): EAGVVQSPRYKIIEKKQPVAFWCNPISGHNTLYWYLQNLGQGPELLIRYENEEAVDDSQLPKDRFSAERLKGVDSTLKIQPAELGDSAVYLCASSLGSGHYGYTFGSGTRLTVV.